This is a list of T cell receptor beta chains from one sample in a study of CD8 T cells in ankylosing spondylitis. A single record per CDR3 protein comes from TCRdb applying MiXCR to the 5' RACE reads. The data hold about 800,000 distinct CDR3 sequences, with approximately 10% observed a single time. Sequenced material: blood, either unsorted or a sorted T cell fraction (not recorded which). The source of these receptors is a male donor with ankylosing spondylitis. The CDR3 runs from the conserved cysteine through the conserved F or W. D genes are given only for firm matches. Expanded clones get a size class; other rows say once, few or many, or leave the size out.

>NA|TRBV4-1|14|NA|TRBJ2-7
TGCGCCAGCAGCCAAGCACCCATGGCCTACGAGCAGTACTTC
CASSQAPMAYEQYF
>NA|TRBV5-1|15|NA|TRBJ2-2
TGCGCCAGCAGCTTGGCCAGGCCGAACACCGGGGAGCTGTTTTTT
CASSLARPNTGELFF
>NA|TRBV5-1|14|NA|TRBJ2-7
TGCGCCAGCAGCTTGGCGCTGCAGACCTACGAGCAGTACTTC
CASSLALQTYEQYF
>NA|TRBV20-1|13|few|TRBJ1-1
TGCAGTGCTAGATGGCGGGTAAACACTGAAGCTTTCTTT
CSARWRVNTEAFF
>TRBD1|TRBV6-1|15|NA|TRBJ1-5
TGTGCCAGCAGTGAAGTGGACAGGGGGGGACAGCCCCAGCATTTT
CASSEVDRGGQPQHF
>NA|TRBV24-1|13|few|TRBJ2-7
TGTGCCACCAGTTCTACAGTGAGCTACGAGCAGTACTTC
CATSSTVSYEQYF
>NA|TRBV15|14|many|TRBJ1-6
TGTGCCACCAGCAGAGATCGTCAGGGAACACCCCTCCACTTT
CATSRDRQGTPLHF
>TRBD2|TRBV28|20|NA|TRBJ2-1
TGTGCCAGCAGTCCCCTCTGGGCGGGAGGGATTTCCTCCTCCTACAATGAGCAGTTCTTC
CASSPLWAGGISSSYNEQFF
>NA|TRBV7-2|11|NA|TRBJ2-2
TGTGCCAGCGGACACACCGGGGAGCTGTTTTTT
CASGHTGELFF
>TRBD2|TRBV6-1|16|NA|TRBJ2-1
TGTGCCAGCAGTGAAGAGGTCGGGGGGGCATCGGATAAGCAGTTCTTC
CASSEEVGGASDKQFF
>TRBD1|TRBV13|13|NA|TRBJ1-2
TGTGCCAGCAGCCTCGACAGGGTTATTGGCTACACCTTC
CASSLDRVIGYTF
>TRBD1|TRBV6-5|15|NA|TRBJ2-7
TGTGCCAGCAGTTATAACCGGGACAGGGTCAACGAGCAGTACTTC
CASSYNRDRVNEQYF
>TRBD1|TRBV5-6|15|NA|TRBJ1-2
TGTGCCAGCAGCTTGGTTTATGACAGGGACTATGGCTACACCTTC
CASSLVYDRDYGYTF
>NA|TRBV4-3|14|many|TRBJ1-1
TGCGCCAGCAGCCAAGTTGGGGCATACACTGAAGCTTTCTTT
CASSQVGAYTEAFF
>NA|TRBV24-1|16|NA|TRBJ2-1
TGTGCCACCAGTGATCCCGCTAGGGTCTCCTACAATGAGCAGTTCTTC
CATSDPARVSYNEQFF
>NA|TRBV7-2|12|NA|TRBJ1-1
TGTGCCAGCAGCCCTAACCTACCAAAAGCTTTCTTT
CASSPNLPKAFF
>NA|TRBV28|15|NA|TRBJ1-2
TGTGCCAGCAGTTTCGTTGGGCGGGCATGGAGTGGCTACACCTTC
CASSFVGRAWSGYTF
>NA|TRBV12-3/TRBV12-4|14|few|TRBJ2-5
TGTGCCAGCAGTATACCAGGACCTCCAGAGACCCAGTACTTC
CASSIPGPPETQYF
>NA|TRBV7-2|15|few|TRBJ1-6
TGTGCCAGCAGCTTAGCGCAGTCAAATAATTCACCCCTCCACTTT
CASSLAQSNNSPLHF
>NA|TRBV7-9|11|few|TRBJ2-5
TGTGCCAGCAGGACCCAAGAGACCCAGTACTTC
CASRTQETQYF
>TRBD1|TRBV28|14|few|TRBJ2-5
TGTGCCAGCGTTGGGACAGGGCCTTCTAAGACCCAGTACTTC
CASVGTGPSKTQYF
>NA|TRBV9|14|many|TRBJ2-3
TGTGCCAGCAGCGTAGCGGGCACCACAGATACGCAGTATTTT
CASSVAGTTDTQYF
>TRBD1|TRBV10-3|14|few|TRBJ2-3
TGTGCCATCAGTGAGTACGGACAGGGAGATACGCAGTATTTT
CAISEYGQGDTQYF
>NA|TRBV29-1|12|many|TRBJ2-7
TGCAGCGTGCGCGGACTTCACTACGAGCAGTACTTC
CSVRGLHYEQYF
>NA|TRBV7-2|14|few|TRBJ2-5
TGTGCCAGCACCCCTGGGGCGGAGCGAGAGACCCAGTACTTC
CASTPGAERETQYF
>NA|TRBV12-3/TRBV12-4|13|many|TRBJ2-7
TGTGCCAGCAACCGGGACATCTCCTACGAGCAGTACTTC
CASNRDISYEQYF
>TRBD2|TRBV6-1|14|many|TRBJ2-1
TGTGCCAGCAGTCAAGCGGGAGTGCTCAATGAGCAGTTCTTC
CASSQAGVLNEQFF
>TRBD1|TRBV7-2|15|few|TRBJ1-5
TGTGCCAGCAGCATCGGACAGGGGGGCAATCAGCCCCAGCATTTT
CASSIGQGGNQPQHF
>NA|TRBV15|12|many|TRBJ2-5
TGTGCCACCAGCAGAGGGTGGGAGACCCAGTACTTC
CATSRGWETQYF
>TRBD1|TRBV29-1|13|many|TRBJ1-2
TGCAGCGTTGGGACAGGGGTAGACTATGGCTACACCTTC
CSVGTGVDYGYTF
>TRBD1|TRBV24-1|16|NA|TRBJ2-5
TGTGCCACCAGTGATTTAGGGGACAGGGACAAAGAGACCCAGTACTTC
CATSDLGDRDKETQYF
>TRBD1|TRBV24-1|15|few|TRBJ1-4
TGTGCCACCAGTGATCCTGGACAGGGACGTGAAAAACTGTTTTTT
CATSDPGQGREKLFF
>TRBD2|TRBV7-2|16|NA|TRBJ2-7
TGTGCCAGCAGCTTAGCCCGACTAGCGGAAGGCTACGAGCAGTACTTC
CASSLARLAEGYEQYF
>TRBD1|TRBV29-1|14|few|TRBJ2-7
TGCAGCGTTGCCGGGACAGGGGCCGCCTACGAGCAGTACTTC
CSVAGTGAAYEQYF
>NA|TRBV21-1|17|NA|TRBJ1-6
TGTGCCAGCAGCAAAAGTCGGGGGGCAGATGGTAATTCACCCCTCCACTTT
CASSKSRGADGNSPLHF
>NA|TRBV7-2|15|NA|TRBJ1-5
TGTGCCAGCAGCCCCCCTCAGGGGCACGGACAGCCCCAGCATTTT
CASSPPQGHGQPQHF
>NA|TRBV20-1|14|NA|TRBJ2-1
TGCAGTGACAAAGCGGGCGGGTCCTACAATGAGCAGTTCTTC
CSDKAGGSYNEQFF
>TRBD2|TRBV27|16|few|TRBJ2-3
TGTGCCAGCAGTCCCCTAGCGGGTTCTAGCACAGATACGCAGTATTTT
CASSPLAGSSTDTQYF
>TRBD1|TRBV5-1|15|few|TRBJ1-3
TGCGCCAGCAGCTACGGCGGACAGGGAAGAAACACCATATATTTT
CASSYGGQGRNTIYF
>NA|TRBV3-1|14|few|TRBJ1-1
TGTGCCAGCACCCGGGGCCAGGGGAACACTGAAGCTTTCTTT
CASTRGQGNTEAFF
>TRBD1|TRBV20-1|13|few|TRBJ1-4
TGCAGTGTCTGGGACAGTCATAATGAAAAACTGTTTTTT
CSVWDSHNEKLFF
>NA|TRBV20-1|15|NA|TRBJ1-5
TGCAGTGCTGAGAGGGGAACCGGGAGCAATCAGCCCCAGCATTTT
CSAERGTGSNQPQHF
>NA|TRBV5-1|12|few|TRBJ2-1
TGCGCCAGCAGCACCGCGGGCAATGAGCAGTTCTTC
CASSTAGNEQFF
>TRBD2|TRBV4-3|17|NA|TRBJ2-1
TGCGCCAGCAGCCACGTTTCGACTAGCGGGAGTGTCTATGAGCAGTTCTTC
CASSHVSTSGSVYEQFF
>TRBD1|TRBV7-9|16|NA|TRBJ1-3
TGTGCCAGCAGCTTAGTCGGGACAGGGCCTGGAAACACCATATATTTT
CASSLVGTGPGNTIYF
>TRBD1|TRBV30|13|few|TRBJ2-2
TGTGCCTGGAACGTACAGGGGACCGGGGAGCTGTTTTTT
CAWNVQGTGELFF
>TRBD2|TRBV7-9|14|few|TRBJ2-7
TGTGCCAGCAGCTTAGGGGGACTAAACGAAGAGCAGTACTTC
CASSLGGLNEEQYF
>TRBD1|TRBV27|16|few|TRBJ1-2
TGTGCCAGCAGTTTGACAGGGGGCAGAGGAAACTATGGCTACACCTTC
CASSLTGGRGNYGYTF
>NA|TRBV7-3|15|NA|TRBJ2-2
TGTGCCAGCAGCTCCCGGGGACCGCTCACCGGGGAGCTGTTTTTT
CASSSRGPLTGELFF
>TRBD1|TRBV20-1|14|many|TRBJ2-2
TGCAGTGCCGGGACAGGGGGGATCACCGGGGAGCTGTTTTTT
CSAGTGGITGELFF
>NA|TRBV5-1|13|many|TRBJ1-1
TGCGCCAGCAGCTTGAGGGCGGGAACTGAAGCTTTCTTT
CASSLRAGTEAFF
>NA|TRBV18|13|NA|TRBJ1-1
TGTGCCAGCTCACCAGGTCCCAGCACTGAAGCTTTCTTT
CASSPGPSTEAFF
>TRBD2|TRBV5-1|15|NA|TRBJ2-2
TGCGCCAGCAGGCCTCTCGCGGGGGGAGATGGAGAGCTGTTTTTT
CASRPLAGGDGELFF
>TRBD2|TRBV9|18|NA|TRBJ2-3
TGTGCCAGCAGCGTAGAAACTAGCGGGGGAGCCAGCACAGATACGCAGTATTTT
CASSVETSGGASTDTQYF
>NA|TRBV7-3|13|few|TRBJ2-3
TGTGCCAGCAGCTCCGTGCGTGCAGATACGCAGTATTTT
CASSSVRADTQYF
>NA|TRBV20-1|14|NA|TRBJ2-3
TGCAGTGCTTGGGAGGGCAGGGGGCAAGATACGCAGTATTTT
CSAWEGRGQDTQYF
>NA|TRBV18|14|NA|TRBJ1-6
TGTGCCAGCTCTTCCGGAATGACCAATTCACCCCTCCACTTT
CASSSGMTNSPLHF
>NA|TRBV7-3|14|once|TRBJ2-3
TGTGCCAGCAGCTGGGATCCTAACACAGATACGCAGTATTTT
CASSWDPNTDTQYF
>NA|TRBV20-1|16|NA|TRBJ2-7
TGCAGTGCTAGTAAGGGTGTCGGGGACAACACCTACGAGCAGTACTTC
CSASKGVGDNTYEQYF
>TRBD1|TRBV7-6|17|NA|TRBJ2-5
TGTGCCAGCAGCCCTAACACCGTGACAGGGGGTGAAGAGACCCAGTACTTC
CASSPNTVTGGEETQYF